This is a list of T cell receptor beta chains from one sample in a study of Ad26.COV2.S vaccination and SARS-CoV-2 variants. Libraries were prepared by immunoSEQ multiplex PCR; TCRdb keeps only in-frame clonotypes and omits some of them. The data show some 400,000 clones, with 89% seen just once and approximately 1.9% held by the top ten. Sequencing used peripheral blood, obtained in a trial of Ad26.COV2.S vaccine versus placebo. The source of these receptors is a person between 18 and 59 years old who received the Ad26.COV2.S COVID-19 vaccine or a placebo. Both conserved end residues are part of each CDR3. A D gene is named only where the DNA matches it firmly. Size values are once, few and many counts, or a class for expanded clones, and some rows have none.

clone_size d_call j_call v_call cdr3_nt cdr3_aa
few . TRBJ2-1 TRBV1 TGCACCAGCAGCCCCTCCATCGTGCTAGCGGGAGTGCCTAGGGGCAATGAGCAGTTCTTC CTSSPSIVLAGVPRGNEQFF
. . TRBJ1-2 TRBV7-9 TGTGCCAGCAGCGCGGGGCCGGGGGGCTACACCTTC CASSAGPGGYTF
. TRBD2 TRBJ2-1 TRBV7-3 TGTGCCAGCAGCCCCCAAGCGGGAGCAGCTGACAATGAGCAGTTCTTC CASSPQAGAADNEQFF
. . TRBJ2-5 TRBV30 TGTGCCTGGAGTGTCGGCCTTGGGTCATTAGAGACCCAGTACTTC CAWSVGLGSLETQYF
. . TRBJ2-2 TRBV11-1 TGTGCCAGCAGCCGAACTACGGGACACAGATCCGGGGAGCTGTTTTTT CASSRTTGHRSGELFF
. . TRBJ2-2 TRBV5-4 TGTGCCAGCAGCTTGGCCGATCTAACCGGGGAGCTGTTTTTT CASSLADLTGELFF
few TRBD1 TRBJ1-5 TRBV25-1 TGTGCCAGCAGTGACGGGACAGGGTATAGCAATCAGCCCCAGCATTTT CASSDGTGYSNQPQHF
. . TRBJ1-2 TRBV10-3 TGTGCCATCAGGAACCACCCAAACTATGGCTACACCTTC CAIRNHPNYGYTF
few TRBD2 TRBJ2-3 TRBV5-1 TGCGCCAGCAGCCTAGGGACTAGCGGGAGATCCCCAGATACGCAGTATTTT CASSLGTSGRSPDTQYF
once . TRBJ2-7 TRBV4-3 TGCGCCAGCAGCCAAGTTGGTCCGTCCTCCTACGAGCAGTACTTC CASSQVGPSSYEQYF
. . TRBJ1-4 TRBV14 TGTGCCAGCAGCCAAGCACGGCAAAGCTGGGAAAAACTGTTTTTT CASSQARQSWEKLFF
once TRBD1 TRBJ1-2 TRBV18 TGTGCCAGCTCACCTGATGGGACAGTTAACTATGGCTACACCTTC CASSPDGTVNYGYTF
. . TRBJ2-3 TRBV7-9 TGTGCCAGCAGCTTAGTTTCGTCGCTGGGCCAAGCAGATACGCAGTATTTT CASSLVSSLGQADTQYF
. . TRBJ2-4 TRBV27 TGTGCCAGCAGTCCCCTATGGGCGCGGGGCAGCATTCAGTACTTC CASSPLWARGSIQYF
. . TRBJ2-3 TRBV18 TGTGCCAGCTCACCCTCCAGGTCAGCCACAGATACGCAGTATTTT CASSPSRSATDTQYF
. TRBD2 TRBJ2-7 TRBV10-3 TGTGCCATCAGTGCAGACACTAGCGGGAGGTTCTACGAGCAGTACTTC CAISADTSGRFYEQYF
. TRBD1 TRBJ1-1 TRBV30 TGTGCCTGGAGTGTAAAGTCGGCAGGGGGCTGGGGCACTGAAGCTTTCTTT CAWSVKSAGGWGTEAFF
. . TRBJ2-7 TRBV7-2 TGTGCCAGCAGCTTAGGGAGAAGCTCCTACGAGCAGTACTTC CASSLGRSSYEQYF
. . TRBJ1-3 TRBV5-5 TGTGCCAGCAGACTGACGGGCGCCTCTGGAAACACCATATATTTT CASRLTGASGNTIYF
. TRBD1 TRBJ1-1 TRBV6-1 TGTGCCAGCAGTGAGACAGGGTCGGACACTGAAGCTTTCTTT CASSETGSDTEAFF
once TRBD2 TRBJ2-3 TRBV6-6 TGTGCCAGCAGTTACCCGGGAGGCTTGGATACGCAGTATTTT CASSYPGGLDTQYF
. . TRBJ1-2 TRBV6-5 TGTGCCAGCAACCCGGGACCCCCAGGCGGCTACACCTTC CASNPGPPGGYTF
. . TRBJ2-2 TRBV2 TGTGCCAGCACCCAAGGGGCCCACGGGGAGCTGTTTTTT CASTQGAHGELFF
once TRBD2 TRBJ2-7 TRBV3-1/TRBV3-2 TGTGCCAGCAGCCATCGTCCGGGACTAGCTCGCAACGAGCAGTACTTC CASSHRPGLARNEQYF
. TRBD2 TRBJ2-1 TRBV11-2 TGTGCCAGCAGCTTAGTCATAAGCGGGAGTTATATCAGAAATGAGCAGTTCTTC CASSLVISGSYIRNEQFF
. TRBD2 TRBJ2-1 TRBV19 TGTGCCAGTAGTCCTCTGATTAGCGGGAGTAGGTATGAGCAGTTCTTC CASSPLISGSRYEQFF
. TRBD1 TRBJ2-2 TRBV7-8 TGTGCCAGCAGCTTCCTACAGGGGCGCCGGGAGCTGTTTTTT CASSFLQGRRELFF
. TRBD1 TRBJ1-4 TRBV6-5 TGTGCCAGCAGTTCCGGACAGGGGGCCACTAATGAAAAACTGTTTTTT CASSSGQGATNEKLFF
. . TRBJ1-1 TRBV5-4 TGTGCCACCAGAGCGGTGGTGAACACTGAAGCTTTCTTT CATRAVVNTEAFF
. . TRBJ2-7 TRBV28 TGTGCCAGCAGTCCTCACGGATTCTACGAGCAGTACTTC CASSPHGFYEQYF
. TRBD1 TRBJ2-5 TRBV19 TGTGCCAGTAGTCCCCGGGACAGGGGGCCGGAGACCCAGTACTTC CASSPRDRGPETQYF
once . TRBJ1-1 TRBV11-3 TGTGCCAGCTCCCCAAGGGAGAACACTGAAGCTTTCTTT CASSPRENTEAFF
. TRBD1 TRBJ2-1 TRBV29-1 TGCAGCGTCTCAGACAGGGCTGGGAATGAGCAGTTCTTC CSVSDRAGNEQFF
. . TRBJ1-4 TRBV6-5 TGTGCCAGCACCACTCAAACAAGAGAGGAAAAACTGTTTTTT CASTTQTREEKLFF
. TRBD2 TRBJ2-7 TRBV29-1 TGCAGCACCCGAAATAGCGGGAGGGGGAACGAGCAGTACTTC CSTRNSGRGNEQYF
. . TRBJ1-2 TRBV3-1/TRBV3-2 TGTGCCAGCAGCCAGTGGGGGTTTGACCAGGGCCCTAACTATGGCTACACCTTC CASSQWGFDQGPNYGYTF
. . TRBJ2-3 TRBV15 TGTGCCACCAGCAGAGAGCCTGATGGGGGTGATACGCAGTATTTT CATSREPDGGDTQYF
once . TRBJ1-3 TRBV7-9 TGTGCCAGCAGCTCTTTTTTCTCTGGAAACACCATATATTTT CASSSFFSGNTIYF
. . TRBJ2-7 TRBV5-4 TGTGCCAGCAGCTTGGAAGACGGCTACGAGCAGTACTTC CASSLEDGYEQYF
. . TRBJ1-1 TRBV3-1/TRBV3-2 TGTGCCAGCAGCCGCATCTGGGGCAGGACACCCGGGGGGACTGAAGCTTTCTTT CASSRIWGRTPGGTEAFF
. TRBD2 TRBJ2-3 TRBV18 TGTGCCAGCTCACCTCTGGGACTAGCGGGCCTCACAGATACGCAGTATTTT CASSPLGLAGLTDTQYF
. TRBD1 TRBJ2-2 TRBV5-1 TGCGCCAGCAGCTGGGACAGGGAAAACGGGGAGCTGTTTTTT CASSWDRENGELFF
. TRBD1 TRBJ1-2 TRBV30 TGTGCCTGGAGCGCGACAGGGAACTATGGCTACACCTTC CAWSATGNYGYTF
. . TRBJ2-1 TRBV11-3 TGTGCCAGCTCCGGGCCAAACAATGAGCAGTTCTTC CASSGPNNEQFF
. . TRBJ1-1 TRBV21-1 TGTGCCAGCAGCAAAGTTAGGCGCGGGGACACTGAAGCTTTCTTT CASSKVRRGDTEAFF
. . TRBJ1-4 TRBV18 TGTGCCAGCGGACCGGGACACCAAGAAAAACTGTTTTTT CASGPGHQEKLFF